One and the same sample provided the 20 T cell receptor beta chains below, sequenced in a study of blood T cell repertoires in COVID-19. The table came from immunoSEQ multiplex PCR; TCRdb's copy has only in-frame clones and leaves some out. The sample holds roughly 250,000 clones, around 89% seen once. Sequenced input: peripheral blood. The receptors were gathered from a young man with acute or convalescent COVID-19.

The rearrangement links TRBV27 to TRBJ2-2; D gene unclear. V was cut by 3 bases and J by 4 bases, with 3 bases left in between. This CDR3 spans 12 amino acids. From germline, CDR1 is MNHEY and CDR2 SMNVEV (reference sequence). CDR3 amino acids: CASSLRTGELFF. The DNA for the CDR3 is TGTGCCAGCAGTTTGCGCACCGGGGAGCTGTTTTTT.

The chain recombines TRBV6-5 with TRBJ1-1; 7 bases fit TRBD1. With V trimmed by 2 bases and J by 7 bases, 13 bases remained unmatched. This CDR3 is 16 amino acids long. The V gene's germline CDR1 is MNHEY and CDR2 SVGAGI. The CDR3 loop is CASSYRPGQVSFEAFF. In nucleotides, the CDR3 is TGTGCCAGCAGTTACCGCCCCGGACAGGTTTCCTTTGAAGCTTTCTTT.

This chain joins TRBV28 and TRBJ1-2, with D perhaps TRBD1 (5 bases). This CDR3 has 12 residues. CDR1 is MDHEN and CDR2 is SYDVKM in the germline V gene. The ends were cut back, 6 bases at V and 9 bases at J, with 14 bases in the middle. Here the CDR3 DNA reads TGTGCCAGCAGAGAAACGGGGGGGAGCTACACCTTC. Translated: CASRETGGSYTF.

The chain is built from TRBV6-4 and TRBJ1-1; D not certain. The germline V and J ends were trimmed by 7 bases and 10 bases, with 22 bases remaining between them. In germline, CDR1 is MRHNA, CDR2 SNTAGT. This CDR3 is built from 14 residues. CDR3 loop: CASTDGGFTGGAFF. The DNA of the CDR3 is TGTGCCAGCACCGACGGCGGCTTCACTGGTGGAGCTTTCTTT.

This clone was detected only once. The J gene is TRBJ1-2, the V gene TRBV27; D might be TRBD1 (6 bases). Trimming pared 6 bases from V and 6 bases from J, leaving 17 bases between. Germline V gene lookup returns CDR1 MNHEY and CDR2 SMNVEV (reference sequence). The CDR3 spans 14 residues. The CDR3 DNA is TGTGCCAGCAGATATAACAAACAGGGAGATGGCTACACCTTC. Protein sequence: CASRYNKQGDGYTF.

V usage is TRBV10-3 and J usage is TRBJ2-1, with 12 bases aligning to TRBD2. Germline V lookup: CDR1 ENHRY, CDR2 SYGVKD. With V trimmed by 2 bases and J by 3 bases, 5 bases remained unmatched. This CDR3 comprises 17 residues. The CDR3 protein is CAISEATSGGIYNEQFF. CDR3 DNA sequence: TGTGCCATCAGTGAGGCGACTAGCGGGGGTATCTACAATGAGCAGTTCTTC.

This clone was recorded once. The chain has TRBV28 and TRBJ1-3; 7 bases align to TRBD1. Unmatched junction bases numbered 11, after V lost 5 bases and J lost 4 bases. The CDR3 loop spans 16 amino acids. CDR1 is MDHEN, CDR2 SYDVKM, per germline. The CDR3 is CASSPSQGLLGNTIYF. In DNA form, the CDR3 reads TGTGCCAGCAGTCCATCACAGGGGCTGTTGGGAAACACCATATATTTT.

The CDR3 region is CASSLGQGVETQYF. The CDR3, as DNA: TGTGCCAGCAGCCTCGGACAGGGGGTAGAGACCCAGTACTTC. This sequence joins TRBV9 and TRBJ2-5; TRBD1 aligns across 10 bases. Unmatched junction bases numbered 4, after V lost 4 bases and J lost 4 bases. Germline CDR1 reads SGDLS; CDR2 reads YYNGEE. This CDR3 is 14 amino acids long.

The V gene is TRBV19, the J gene TRBJ1-4; tentative D call: TRBD1 (5 bases). V was pared by 2 bases and J by 4 bases, with 20 bases between. Germline V gene data show CDR1 as LNHDA and CDR2 as SQIVND (reference sequence). The CDR3 sequence is 18 residues long. CDR3 sequence (DNA): TGTGCCAGTAGTATACTAGGGGCAGGATGGGCTTTTAATGAAAAACTGTTTTTT. This sequence encodes CASSILGAGWAFNEKLFF.

This chain connects TRBV18 to TRBJ1-1; D perhaps matches TRBD1 (6 bases). V shed 2 bases and J shed 6 bases, with 16 bases lying between them. Per germline, CDR1 KGHSH and CDR2 LQKENI. This CDR3 is built from 15 residues. CDR3 region: CASSPSTGGVPEAFF. CDR3 DNA: TGTGCCAGCTCACCATCGACAGGTGGAGTGCCTGAAGCTTTCTTT.

This clone has only one observation. The chain couples TRBV3-1 (or the pseudogene TRBV3-2) to TRBJ1-2; the D gene is possibly TRBD1 (5 bases). Trimming removed 1 base at V and 7 bases at J, with 13 bases between. Germline V CDR1 and CDR2: LGHDT, YNNKEL (reference sequence). The CDR3 has 14 amino acids. CDR3 DNA: TGTGCCAGCAGCCAAGGCCCACCCGGGGGTGGCTACACCTTC. It translates to CASSQGPPGGGYTF.

CDR3 in amino acids: CASSIRAGGRNEQFF. DNA of the CDR3: TGTGCCAGTAGTATTAGAGCGGGAGGGAGGAATGAGCAGTTCTTC. V gene TRBV19 combines with J gene TRBJ2-1, with 10 bases matching TRBD2. The CDR3 contains 15 residues. Germline V gene data show CDR1 as LNHDA and CDR2 as SQIVND (reference sequence). V was clipped by 3 bases and J by 7 bases; unmatched bases: 6.

The J gene is TRBJ1-3, the V gene TRBV5-1; 11 bases match TRBD1. This CDR3 spans 16 amino acids. The germline gives CDR1 SGHRS, CDR2 YFSETQ. V gave up 3 bases and J gave up 4 bases; unmatched junction bases: 6. The CDR3 sequence: CASSSGTGGAGNTIYF. The DNA of the CDR3 is TGCGCCAGCAGCTCCGGGACAGGGGGAGCCGGAAACACCATATATTTT.

This chain uses TRBV29-1 with TRBJ2-3, with D tentatively TRBD1 (5 bases). Per the germline V gene, CDR1 is SQVTM and CDR2 is ANQGSEA. This CDR3 region has 14 residues. The ends were cut back, 0 bases at V and 4 bases at J, with 11 bases in the middle. In DNA, the CDR3 is TGCAGCGTTGAAGAACCAGGGTTCCCAGATACGCAGTATTTT. Translated, it gives CSVEEPGFPDTQYF.

This clone was observed a handful of times. This chain links TRBV25-1 with TRBJ1-1; TRBD1 matches at 8 bases. The V segment lost 8 bases and the J segment 5 bases; nucleotides outside the gene matches: 13. The V gene's germline CDR1 is MGHDK and CDR2 SYGVNS. The CDR3 consists of 15 residues. The CDR3 reads CASAKQGAMGTEAFF. CDR3 nucleotide sequence: TGTGCCAGCGCTAAGCAGGGGGCTATGGGAACTGAAGCTTTCTTT.

This clone has just a few counts. The chain combines TRBV19 with TRBJ1-1; 12 bases are a match to TRBD1. Germline V CDR1 and CDR2: LNHDA, SQIVND (reference sequence). The CDR3 contains 14 residues. V was clipped by 8 bases and J by 4 bases; unmatched bases: 5. The CDR3 nucleotides read TGTGCCAGTGGGGACAGGGGGCGCTCCACTGAAGCTTTCTTT. This encodes CASGDRGRSTEAFF. Drawing the rest from reference TRBV19 and TRBJ1-1, the complete variable domain is DGGITQSPKYLFRKEGQNVTLSCEQNLNHDAMYWYRQDPGQGLRLIYYSQIVNDFQKGDIAEGYSVSREKKESFPLTVTSAQKNPTAFYLCASGDRGRSTEAFFGQGTRLTVV.

This chain links TRBV6-5 with TRBJ1-3, with D unresolved. Germline V lookup: CDR1 MNHEY, CDR2 SVGAGI. This CDR3 comprises 14 residues. V was pared by 8 bases and J by 0 bases, with 11 bases between. The CDR3 DNA reads as TGTGCCAGCCAAAGAGGAGACTCTGGAAACACCATATATTTT. Protein sequence: CASQRGDSGNTIYF.

V is TRBV4-2 and J is TRBJ2-3; 9 bases fit TRBD2. V shed 0 bases, J shed 1 base, and the junction held 2 bases outside the gene matches. Germline-derived CDR1 and CDR2 are LGHNA and YNFKEQ. CDR3 length equals 16 residues. The CDR3 is CASSQELAGRTDTQYF. CDR3 coding DNA: TGTGCCAGCAGCCAAGAACTAGCGGGCCGCACAGATACGCAGTATTTT.

The CDR3 region is CASSIQGAMYNEQFF. CDR3 sequence (DNA): TGCGCCAGCAGCATACAGGGGGCGATGTACAATGAGCAGTTCTTC. The genes are TRBV4-1 and TRBJ2-1, with 9 positions matching TRBD1. In germline, CDR1 is MGHRA, CDR2 YSYEKL. V shed 5 bases, J shed 4 bases, and the junction held 6 bases outside the gene matches. The CDR3 is 15 amino acids.

The V call is TRBV4-1, the J call TRBJ2-3; D is possibly TRBD2 (5 bases). The CDR3 sequence is 15 residues long. Germline CDR1 is MGHRA and CDR2 is YSYEKL. V shed 1 base and J shed 4 bases, with 12 bases lying between them. The CDR3 DNA follows: TGCGCCAGCAGCCAAGGAGGCGGGTACTCAGATACGCAGTATTTT. Translation gives CASSQGGGYSDTQYF.